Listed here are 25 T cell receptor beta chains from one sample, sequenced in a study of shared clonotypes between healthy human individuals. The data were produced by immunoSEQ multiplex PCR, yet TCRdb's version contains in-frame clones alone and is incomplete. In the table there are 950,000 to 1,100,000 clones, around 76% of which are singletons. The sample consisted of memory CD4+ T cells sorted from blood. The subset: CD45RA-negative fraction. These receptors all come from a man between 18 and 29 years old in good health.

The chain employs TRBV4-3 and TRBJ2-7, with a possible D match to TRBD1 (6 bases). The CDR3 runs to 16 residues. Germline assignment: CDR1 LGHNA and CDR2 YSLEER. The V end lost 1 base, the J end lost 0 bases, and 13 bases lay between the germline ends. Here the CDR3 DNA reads TGCGCCAGCAGCCAAGGGGCCGGGACAAGCTCCTACGAGCAGTACTTC. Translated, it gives CASSQGAGTSSYEQYF.

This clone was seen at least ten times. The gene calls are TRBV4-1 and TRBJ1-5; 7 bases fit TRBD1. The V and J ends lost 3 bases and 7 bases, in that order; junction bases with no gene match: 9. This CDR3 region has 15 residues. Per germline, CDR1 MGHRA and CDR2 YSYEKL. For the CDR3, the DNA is TGCGCCAGCAGCCAGACCGGGCCCAGGGGGCAGCCCCAGCATTTT. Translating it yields CASSQTGPRGQPQHF.

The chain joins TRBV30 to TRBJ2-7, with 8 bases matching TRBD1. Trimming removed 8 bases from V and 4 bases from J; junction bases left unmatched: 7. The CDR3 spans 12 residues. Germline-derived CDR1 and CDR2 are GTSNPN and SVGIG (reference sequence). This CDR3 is CAAGQGLYEQYF. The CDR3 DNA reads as TGTGCCGCCGGACAGGGACTTTACGAGCAGTACTTC. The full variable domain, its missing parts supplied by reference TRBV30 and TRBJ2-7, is SQTIHQWPATLVQPVGSPLSLECTVEGTSNPNLYWYRQAAGRGLQLLFYSVGIGQISSEVPQNLSASRPQDRQFILSSKKLLLSDSGFYLCAAGQGLYEQYFGPGTRLTVT.

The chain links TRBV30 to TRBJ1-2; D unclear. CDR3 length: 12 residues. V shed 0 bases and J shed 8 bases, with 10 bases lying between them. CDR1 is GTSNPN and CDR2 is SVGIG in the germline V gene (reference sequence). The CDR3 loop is CAWSVRDPGYTF. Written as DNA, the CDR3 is TGTGCCTGGAGTGTACGCGATCCGGGCTACACCTTC.

The CDR3 spells CASSFPIQGYNYGYTF. The CDR3 DNA is TGTGCCAGCAGTTTCCCAATCCAGGGGTATAACTATGGCTACACCTTC. This chain uses TRBV28 with TRBJ1-2, with D possibly being TRBD1 (6 bases). The CDR3 sequence is 16 residues long. Germline V gene lookup returns CDR1 MDHEN and CDR2 SYDVKM. Trimming removed 3 bases from V and 1 base from J, with 15 bases in between.

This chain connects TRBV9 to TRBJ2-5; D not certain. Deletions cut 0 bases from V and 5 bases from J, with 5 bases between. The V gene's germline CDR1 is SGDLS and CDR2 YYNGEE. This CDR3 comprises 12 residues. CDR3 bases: TGTGCCAGCAGCGTAGGCTCTGAGACCCAGTACTTC. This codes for CASSVGSETQYF.

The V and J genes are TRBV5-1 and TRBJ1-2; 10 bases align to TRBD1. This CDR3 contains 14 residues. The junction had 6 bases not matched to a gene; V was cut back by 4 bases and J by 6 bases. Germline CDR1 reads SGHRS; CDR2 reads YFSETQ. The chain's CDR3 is CASSMTGGENGYTF. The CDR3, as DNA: TGCGCCAGCAGCATGACAGGGGGCGAGAATGGCTACACCTTC.

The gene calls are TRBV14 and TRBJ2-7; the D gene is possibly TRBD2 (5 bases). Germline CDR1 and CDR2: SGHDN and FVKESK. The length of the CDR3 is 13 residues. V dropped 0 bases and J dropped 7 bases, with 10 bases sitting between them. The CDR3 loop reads CASSQDMRDEQYF. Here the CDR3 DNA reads TGTGCCAGCAGCCAAGATATGAGGGATGAGCAGTACTTC.

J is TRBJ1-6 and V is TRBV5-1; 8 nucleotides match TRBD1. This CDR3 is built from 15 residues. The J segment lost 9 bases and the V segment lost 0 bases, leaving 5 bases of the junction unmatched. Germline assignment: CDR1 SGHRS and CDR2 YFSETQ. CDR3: CASSLDRGSTSPLHF. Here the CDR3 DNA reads TGCGCCAGCAGCTTGGACAGGGGGAGTACTTCACCCCTCCACTTT.

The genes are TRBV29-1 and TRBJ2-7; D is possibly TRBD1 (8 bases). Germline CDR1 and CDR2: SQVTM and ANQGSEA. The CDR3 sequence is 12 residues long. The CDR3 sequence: CGRDRCNYEQYF. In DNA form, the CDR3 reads TGCGGGAGGGACAGGTGTAACTACGAGCAGTACTTC.

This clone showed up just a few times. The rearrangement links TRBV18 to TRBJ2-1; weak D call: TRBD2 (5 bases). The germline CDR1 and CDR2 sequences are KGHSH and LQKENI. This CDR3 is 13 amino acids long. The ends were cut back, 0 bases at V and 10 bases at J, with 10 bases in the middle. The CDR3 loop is CASSPPVGGEQFF. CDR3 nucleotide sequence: TGTGCCAGCTCACCACCGGTTGGCGGGGAGCAGTTCTTC.

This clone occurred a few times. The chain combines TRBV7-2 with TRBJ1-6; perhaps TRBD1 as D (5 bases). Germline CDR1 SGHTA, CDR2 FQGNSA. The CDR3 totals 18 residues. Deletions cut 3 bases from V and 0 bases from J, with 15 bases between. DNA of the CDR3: TGTGCCAGCAGCTTCCCCCTCGAGGGGAGCTCCTATAATTCACCCCTCCACTTT. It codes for CASSFPLEGSSYNSPLHF.

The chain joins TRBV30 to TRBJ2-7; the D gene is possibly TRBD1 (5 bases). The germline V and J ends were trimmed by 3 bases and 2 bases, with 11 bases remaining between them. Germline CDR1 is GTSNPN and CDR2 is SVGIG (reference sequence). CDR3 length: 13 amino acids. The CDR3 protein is CAWRRQRTYEQYF. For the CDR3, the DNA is TGTGCCTGGAGGAGACAGAGAACCTACGAGCAGTACTTC.

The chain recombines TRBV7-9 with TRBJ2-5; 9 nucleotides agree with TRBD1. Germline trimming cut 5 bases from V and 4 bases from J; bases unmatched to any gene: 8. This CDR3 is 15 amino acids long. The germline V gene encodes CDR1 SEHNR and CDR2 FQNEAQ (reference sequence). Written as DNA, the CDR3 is TGTGCCAGCAGCGCCGGACAGGGGAGGGGAGAGACCCAGTACTTC. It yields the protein CASSAGQGRGETQYF.

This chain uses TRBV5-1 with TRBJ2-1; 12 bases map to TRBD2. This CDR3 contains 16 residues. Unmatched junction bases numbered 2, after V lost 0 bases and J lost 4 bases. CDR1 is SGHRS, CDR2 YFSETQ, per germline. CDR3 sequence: CASSLGTSGTYNEQFF. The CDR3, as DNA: TGCGCCAGCAGCTTGGGGACTAGCGGGACTTACAATGAGCAGTTCTTC.

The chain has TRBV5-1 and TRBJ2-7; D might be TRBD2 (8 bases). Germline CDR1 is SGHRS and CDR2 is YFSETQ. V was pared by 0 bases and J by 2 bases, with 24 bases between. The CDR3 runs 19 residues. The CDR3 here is CASSLGQGTLLAGTYEQYF. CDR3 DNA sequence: TGCGCCAGCAGCTTGGGACAGGGAACCCTCCTAGCGGGTACCTACGAGCAGTACTTC.

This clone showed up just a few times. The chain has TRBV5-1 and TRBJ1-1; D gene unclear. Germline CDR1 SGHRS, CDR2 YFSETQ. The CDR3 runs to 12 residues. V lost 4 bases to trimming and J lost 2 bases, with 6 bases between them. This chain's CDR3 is CASSEGNTEAFF. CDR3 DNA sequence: TGCGCCAGCAGCGAGGGAAACACTGAAGCTTTCTTT.

In DNA form, the CDR3 reads TGTGCCAGCAGTTACTCTATGGCAAGAGAAGCTTTCTTT. The encoded protein is CASSYSMAREAFF. This chain uses TRBV6-6 with TRBJ1-1; D is undetermined. Trimming removed 0 bases from V and 8 bases from J, with 10 bases in between. CDR1 MNHNY and CDR2 SVGAGI come from the germline V gene (reference sequence). The CDR3 length is 13 residues.

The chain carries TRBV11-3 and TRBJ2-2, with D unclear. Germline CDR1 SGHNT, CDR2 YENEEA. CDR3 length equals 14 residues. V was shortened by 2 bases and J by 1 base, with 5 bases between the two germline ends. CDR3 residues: CASSLFQNTGELFF. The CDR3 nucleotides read TGTGCCAGCAGCTTATTCCAGAACACCGGGGAGCTGTTTTTT.

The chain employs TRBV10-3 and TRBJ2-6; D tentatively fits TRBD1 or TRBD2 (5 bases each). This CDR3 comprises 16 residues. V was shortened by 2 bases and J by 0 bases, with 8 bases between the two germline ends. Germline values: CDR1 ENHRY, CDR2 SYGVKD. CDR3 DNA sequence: TGTGCCATCAGTGAGGGGACGCTCTCTGGGGCCAACGTCCTGACTTTC. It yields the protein CAISEGTLSGANVLTF.

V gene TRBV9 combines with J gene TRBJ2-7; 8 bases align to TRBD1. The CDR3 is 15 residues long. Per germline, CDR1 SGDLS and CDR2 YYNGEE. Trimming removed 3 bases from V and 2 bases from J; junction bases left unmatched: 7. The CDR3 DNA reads TGTGCCAGCAGCGCTGGGACAGGCTTTACCTACGAGCAGTACTTC. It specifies CASSAGTGFTYEQYF.

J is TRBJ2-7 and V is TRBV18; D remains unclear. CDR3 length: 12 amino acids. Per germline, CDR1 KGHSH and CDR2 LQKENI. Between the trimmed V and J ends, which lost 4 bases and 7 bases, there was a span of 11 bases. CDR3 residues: CASSRDLREQYF. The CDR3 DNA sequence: TGTGCCAGCTCACGCGATCTCCGGGAGCAGTACTTC.

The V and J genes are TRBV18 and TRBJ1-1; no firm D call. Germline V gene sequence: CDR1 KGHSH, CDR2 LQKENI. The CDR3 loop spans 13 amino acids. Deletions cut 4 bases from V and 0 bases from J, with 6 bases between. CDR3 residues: CASSQGVNTEAFF. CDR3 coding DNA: TGTGCCAGCTCACAGGGAGTGAACACTGAAGCTTTCTTT.

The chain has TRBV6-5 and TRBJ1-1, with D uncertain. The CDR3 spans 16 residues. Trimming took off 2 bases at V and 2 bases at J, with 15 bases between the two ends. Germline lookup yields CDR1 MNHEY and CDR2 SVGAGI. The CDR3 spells CASSYAGFIPNTEAFF. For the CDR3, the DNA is TGTGCCAGCAGTTACGCCGGGTTTATTCCTAACACTGAAGCTTTCTTT.

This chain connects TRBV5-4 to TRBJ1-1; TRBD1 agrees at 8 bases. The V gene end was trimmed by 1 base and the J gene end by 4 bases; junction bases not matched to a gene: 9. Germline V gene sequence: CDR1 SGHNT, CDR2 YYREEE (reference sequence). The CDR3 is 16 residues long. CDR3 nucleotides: TGTGCCAGCAGCTTGAGGGGACAGGTGGGCGGCACTGAAGCTTTCTTT. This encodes CASSLRGQVGGTEAFF.